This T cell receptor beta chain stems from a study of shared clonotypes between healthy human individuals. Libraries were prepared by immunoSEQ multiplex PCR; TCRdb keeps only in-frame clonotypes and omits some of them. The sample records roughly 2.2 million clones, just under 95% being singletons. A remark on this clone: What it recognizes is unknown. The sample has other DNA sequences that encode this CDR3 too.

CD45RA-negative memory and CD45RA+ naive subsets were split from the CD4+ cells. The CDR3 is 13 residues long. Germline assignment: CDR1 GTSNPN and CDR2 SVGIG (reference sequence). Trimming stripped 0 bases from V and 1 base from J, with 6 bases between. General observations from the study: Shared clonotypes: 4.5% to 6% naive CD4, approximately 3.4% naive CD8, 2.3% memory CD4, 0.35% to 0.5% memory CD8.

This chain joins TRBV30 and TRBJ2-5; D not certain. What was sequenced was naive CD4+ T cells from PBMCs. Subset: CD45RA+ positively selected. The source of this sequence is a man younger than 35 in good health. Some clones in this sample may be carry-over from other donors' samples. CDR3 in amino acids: CAWSVLTQETQYF. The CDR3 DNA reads TGTGCCTGGAGTGTACTCACCCAAGAGACCCAGTACTTC.